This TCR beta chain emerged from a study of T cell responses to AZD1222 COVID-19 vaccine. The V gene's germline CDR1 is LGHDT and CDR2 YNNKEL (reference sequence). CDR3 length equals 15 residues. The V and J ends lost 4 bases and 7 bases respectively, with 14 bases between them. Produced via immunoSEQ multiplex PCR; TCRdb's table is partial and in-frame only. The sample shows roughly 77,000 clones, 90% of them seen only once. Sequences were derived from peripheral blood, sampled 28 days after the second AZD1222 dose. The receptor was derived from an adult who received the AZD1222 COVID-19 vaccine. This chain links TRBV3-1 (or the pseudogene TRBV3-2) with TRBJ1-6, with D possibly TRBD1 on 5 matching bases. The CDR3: CASSPWRDGNSPLHF. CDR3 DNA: TGTGCCAGCAGCCCTTGGAGGGACGGGAATTCACCCCTCCACTTT.